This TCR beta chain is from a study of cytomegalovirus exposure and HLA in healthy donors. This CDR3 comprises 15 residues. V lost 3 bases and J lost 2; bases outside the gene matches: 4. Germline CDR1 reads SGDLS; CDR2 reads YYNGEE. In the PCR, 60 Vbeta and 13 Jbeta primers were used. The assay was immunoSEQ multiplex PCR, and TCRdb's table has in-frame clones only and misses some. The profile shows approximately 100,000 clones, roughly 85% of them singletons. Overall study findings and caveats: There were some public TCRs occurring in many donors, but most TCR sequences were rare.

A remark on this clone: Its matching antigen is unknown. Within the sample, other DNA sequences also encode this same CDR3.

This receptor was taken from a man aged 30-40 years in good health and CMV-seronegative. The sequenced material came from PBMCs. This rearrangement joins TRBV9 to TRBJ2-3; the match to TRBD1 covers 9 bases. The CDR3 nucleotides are TGTGCCAGCAGCGCGGGACAGGGTTTCACAGATACGCAGTATTTT. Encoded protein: CASSAGQGFTDTQYF.